Here is one T cell receptor beta chain with its context. Its antigen remains unidentified. Base qualities are not provided; no much larger clone lies one nucleotide away. The CDR3 sequence holds 16 residues, the cysteine and phenylalanine included. The CDR3 DNA has 48 bases and is translated from base 1. Trimming removed 1 base from V and 8 bases from J; the gene matches leave 6 bases unexplained. Per the germline V gene, SGHDT is the CDR1 and YYEEEE is the CDR2. Another Seattle source contributed samples from volunteer blood donors who had recovered from COVID-19. Whole blood was collected in K2EDTA tubes by collaborating institutions according to the institutions' own protocols. Collaborator samples were shipped for TCRbeta analysis as frozen whole blood, isolated PBMCs, or DNA extracted from either sample type. The immunoSEQ Assay, a bias-controlled multiplex PCR, was used to amplify TCRbeta CDR3 regions from genomic DNA. Per the authors' processing: The number of nucleated cells in each sample was estimated from the amplification of reference gene primers within the assay. To quantify the absolute abundance of each unique TCRbeta CDR3 rearrangement, sequence reads were collapsed and filtered. For each sample, productive Simpson clonality was calculated as the square root of Simpson's diversity index over productive rearrangements. Sourced from immuneACCESS, this table was stored by TCRdb with only in-frame sequences that have V and J called. A share of the clones is absent; for the studies checked, an unresolved V gene accounts for under half, and the remainder has no known explanation. The V and J calls and the clone size are those of that table, but D and trimming were determined from the DNA. A total of approximately 250,000 clones appear in this sample, 65% to 90% of them only once. The top ten constitute 2% to 2.5% of the sample.

This specimen belongs to a study of blood T cell repertoires in COVID-19 (dated by TCRdb to the early 2020s). A note on the overall study: Samples from collaborators originated in the United States, Italy and Spain and spanned both the acute and convalescent phases of COVID-19. The prospective study material was composed of cDNA or gDNA derived from T cells, B-cell-depleted T cells, or PBMCs. The dataset comprised deeply sampled blood TCRbeta repertoires from subjects exposed to, actively infected with, or recovered from COVID-19. The repertoires were released in a freely available public database meant as a resource for research on the immune response to SARS-CoV-2. Samples came from the ongoing ImmuneRACE study (first 160 participants) plus 1,254 subjects from 6 global collaborators. Nearly every sample came with metadata listing a de-identified subject ID, COVID-19 status, age in years and sex. Where HLA class I and class II types were available, the types were taken from metadata supplied by the sample provider, not from assay-based typing. Summary of the overall study and its limitations: The quantity of clinical and demographic metadata differed by source and by participant and was supplied without curation.

Recombination linked TRBV5-6 to TRBJ1-4; 12 bases in the middle match TRBD1. This receptor was taken from a man aged 35 to 55 who had recovered from COVID-19. Sequencing input: peripheral blood. The CDR3 is CASSLLGQGAREKLFF. The sequence in DNA is TGTGCCAGCAGCTTGTTGGGACAGGGGGCTCGGGAAAAACTGTTTTTT.